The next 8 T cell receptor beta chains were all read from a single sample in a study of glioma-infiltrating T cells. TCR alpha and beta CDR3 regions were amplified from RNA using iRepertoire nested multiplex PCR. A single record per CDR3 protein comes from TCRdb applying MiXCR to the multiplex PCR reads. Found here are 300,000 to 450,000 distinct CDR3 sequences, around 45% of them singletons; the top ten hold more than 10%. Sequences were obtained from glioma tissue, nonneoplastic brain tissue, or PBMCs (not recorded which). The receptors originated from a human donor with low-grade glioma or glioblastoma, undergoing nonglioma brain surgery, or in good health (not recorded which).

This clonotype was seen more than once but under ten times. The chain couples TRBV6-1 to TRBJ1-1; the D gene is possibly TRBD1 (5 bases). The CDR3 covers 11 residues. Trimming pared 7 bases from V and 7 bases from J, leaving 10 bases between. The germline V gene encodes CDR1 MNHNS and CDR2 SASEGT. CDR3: CASTTGGEAFF. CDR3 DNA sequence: TGTGCCAGCACAACTGGGGGTGAAGCTTTCTTT.

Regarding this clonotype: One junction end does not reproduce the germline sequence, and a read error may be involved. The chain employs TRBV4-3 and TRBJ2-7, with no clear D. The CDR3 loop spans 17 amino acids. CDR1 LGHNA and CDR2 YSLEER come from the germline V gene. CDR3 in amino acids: CAGSQDTPVEAAYEQYF. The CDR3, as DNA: TGCGCCGGCAGCCAAGATACCCCCGTAGAGGCCGCCTACGAGCAGTACTTC.

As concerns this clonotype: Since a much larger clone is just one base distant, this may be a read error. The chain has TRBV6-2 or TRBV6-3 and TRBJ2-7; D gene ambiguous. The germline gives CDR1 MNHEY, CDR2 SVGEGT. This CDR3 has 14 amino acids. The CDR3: CAGSYRRYLREQYF. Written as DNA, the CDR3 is TGTGCCGGCAGTTACCGGCGCTACCTCCGAGAGCAGTACTTC.

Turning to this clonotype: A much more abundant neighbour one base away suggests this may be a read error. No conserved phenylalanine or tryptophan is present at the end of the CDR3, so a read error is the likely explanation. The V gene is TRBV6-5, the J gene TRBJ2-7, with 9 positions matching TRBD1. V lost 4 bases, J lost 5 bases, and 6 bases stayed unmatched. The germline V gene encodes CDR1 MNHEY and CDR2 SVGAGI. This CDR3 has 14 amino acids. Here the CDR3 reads CASSFWTGANEQYY. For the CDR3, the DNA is TGTGCCAGCAGTTTCTGGACAGGGGCCAACGAGCAGTACTAC.

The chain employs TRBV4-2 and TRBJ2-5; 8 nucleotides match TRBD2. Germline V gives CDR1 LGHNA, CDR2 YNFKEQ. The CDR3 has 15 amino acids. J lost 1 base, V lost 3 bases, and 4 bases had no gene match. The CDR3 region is CASSQPTSGQETQYF. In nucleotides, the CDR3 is TGTGCCAGCAGCCAGCCCACTAGCGGCCAAGAGACCCAGTACTTC.

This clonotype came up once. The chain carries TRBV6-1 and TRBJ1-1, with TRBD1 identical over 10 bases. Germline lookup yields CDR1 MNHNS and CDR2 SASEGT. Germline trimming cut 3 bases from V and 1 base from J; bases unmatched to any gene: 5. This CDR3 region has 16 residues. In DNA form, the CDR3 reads TGTGCCAGCAGTGAGCAAGGGACAGGGGCGAACACTGAAGCTTTCTTT. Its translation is CASSEQGTGANTEAFF.

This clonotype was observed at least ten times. The CDR3 loop reads CASRGFGGSTEAFF. CDR3 bases: TGTGCCAGCAGGGGCTTTGGTGGATCCACTGAAGCTTTCTTT. The rearrangement uses TRBV2 and TRBJ1-1; D is unclear. This CDR3 is 14 amino acids long. Germline V gene lookup returns CDR1 SNHLY and CDR2 FYNNEI. V was trimmed by 6 bases and J by 4 bases, leaving 15 bases between them.

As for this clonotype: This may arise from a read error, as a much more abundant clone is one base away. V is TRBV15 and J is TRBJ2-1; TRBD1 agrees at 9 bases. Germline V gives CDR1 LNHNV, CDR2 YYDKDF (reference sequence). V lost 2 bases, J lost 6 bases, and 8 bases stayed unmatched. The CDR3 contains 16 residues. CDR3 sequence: CATSRYRDRASNEQFF. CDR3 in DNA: TGTGCCACCAGCAGATACCGGGACAGGGCCTCCAATGAGCAGTTCTTC.